This TCR beta chain was found in a study of CD8+ T cells in alopecia areata. RNA extraction and reverse transcription yielded cDNA as sequencing template. Profiled with immunoSEQ multiplex PCR; TCRdb holds only in-frame clones, not every one. The sample gives tens of thousands of clones, about 43% of which show up once; roughly 21% is in the top ten. This clone has more than one count but fewer than ten. The antigen is not known. Study findings and constraints: Lesional scalp exceeded normal scalp in clonality, especially in alopecia totalis/universalis.

Treatment given: oral pan-JAK inhibitor, 5-10 mg twice daily. Material: CD8+ T cells sorted from blood, obtained at approximately week 37, from a patient treated with tofacitinib. The receptor's source is a human donor with alopecia areata.

CDR3 nucleotides: TGCGCCAGCAGCTTGGACGGGTATAGCAATCAGCCCCAGCATTTT. As protein: CASSLDGYSNQPQHF. This chain uses TRBV5-1 with TRBJ1-5; the D is unclear. Trimming pared 0 bases from V and 0 bases from J, leaving 7 bases between. Germline loops: CDR1 SGHRS, CDR2 YFSETQ. The CDR3 totals 15 residues.